This TCR beta chain comes out of a study of beta chain features in type 1 diabetes. Worth noting for this clone: What it binds is unknown.

cDNA synthesis used the whole RNA isolate, giving expressed TCRB sequences. Sequenced by immunoSEQ multiplex PCR; TCRdb stores in-frame clones only, minus some. The data hold about 270,000 clones, with less than 15% observed a single time. General observations from the study: VDJ junctions from type 1 diabetes patients carried fewer insertions and larger deletions.

In germline, CDR1 is MGHDK, CDR2 SYGVNS. With 7 bases clipped from V and 3 bases from J, the junction kept 7 bases outside the gene matches. The CDR3 is made up of 15 amino acids. The clonotype originates from a woman aged 40 to 50 in good health. The chain joins TRBV25-1 to TRBJ2-7; TRBD1 agrees at 12 bases. The sample comprised naive CD4+ T cells from blood. The CDR3 is CASTRGTGGSYEQYF. The CDR3 DNA reads as TGTGCCAGCACCCGAGGGACAGGGGGCAGCTACGAGCAGTACTTC.